The present T cell receptor (beta chain) was sequenced within a study of beta chain features in type 1 diabetes. Every bit of the isolated RNA underwent reverse transcription, so sequencing read expressed TCRB transcripts. Here immunoSEQ multiplex PCR was the method, and the copy in TCRdb shows in-frame clones only, minus some. The sample carries 280,000 or so clones, roughly 15% recorded once. Study-level results: When Type 1 diabetes patients were examined, their TCRB CDR3s proved moderately but significantly shorter in all four CD4+ subsets. Patients and controls would share equally any PCR tilt toward shorter templates. Diminished insertions and augmented deletions at VDJ junctions characterized type 1 diabetes patients. HLA effects on TCRB rearrangement stayed unresolved here.

The V gene's germline CDR1 is SGHTA and CDR2 FQGNSA. The CDR3 covers 14 residues. J gave up 9 bases and V 5 bases, and 6 bases lay outside the gene matches. Only a few counts were recorded for this clone. Its target is not known. Sorted populations all had greater than 95% purity. The origin of this receptor is a man between 18 and 29 years old with type 1 diabetes. Sequencing was done on a sample of naive CD4+ T cells from blood. The V call is TRBV7-2, the J call TRBJ2-1; 11 bases are shared with TRBD2. Written as DNA, the CDR3 is TGTGCCAGCAGCCTGGGACTAGCGGAAGGTGAGCAGTTCTTC. The encoded protein is CASSLGLAEGEQFF.